The clone carrying this TCR beta chain appeared many times. Antigen specificity is unknown. CDR3 length equals 17 residues. V was trimmed by 2 bases and J by 9 bases, leaving 23 bases between them. Germline CDR1 is MNHEY and CDR2 is SVGAGI. The sample comes from a study of CD8 T cells in ankylosing spondylitis. Findings and limits, study-wide: Matched synovial fluid from ankylosing spondylitis patients was reported to be enriched for disease-linked clones. Past research had described some motif variants in reactive arthritis synovial fluid and blood. Clones linked to disease, bearing a CD8+ phenotype, were relatively rare in peripheral blood. A motif of 7 to 9 highly homologous TCR beta variants was seen as apparently characteristic of ankylosing spondylitis blood.

Each TCR beta library was made by quantitative 5'-RACE that incorporated molecular barcodes. TCRdb re-analysed the 5' RACE reads in MiXCR, keeping a single row per CDR3 protein. The sample holds 250,000 to 350,000 distinct CDR3 sequences, less than 9.5% seen once. The gene calls are TRBV6-5 and TRBJ2-1; TRBD2 is a possible D gene (5 bases). Input material: blood, either unsorted or a sorted T cell fraction (not recorded which). This sequence originates from a male donor with ankylosing spondylitis. CDR3 DNA sequence: TGTGCCAGCAGTTACACCTATACTAGATCGGTCGACGGTGAGCAGTTCTTC. As protein: CASSYTYTRSVDGEQFF.